This T cell receptor (beta chain) was identified in a study of shared clonotypes between healthy human individuals. The V gene end was trimmed by 6 bases and the J gene end by 4 bases; junction bases not matched to a gene: 6. The length of the CDR3 is 14 residues. Germline assignment: CDR1 MNHEY and CDR2 SVGAGI. Clones were read by immunoSEQ multiplex PCR, and TCRdb kept only the in-frame ones, dropping some. The repertoire holds about 2.4 million clones, roughly 93% seen once, with approximately 0.36% in the top ten. This clonotype was sampled from a man aged 18 to 35 in good health. Some clones in this sample may be carry-over from other donors' samples. Sample: naive CD4+ T cells from PBMCs. Subset in this sample: CD45RA+ positively selected. The gene calls are TRBV6-5 and TRBJ1-2; 9 positions match TRBD1. The CDR3 is CASSKLQGAYGYTF. The CDR3 DNA reads TGTGCCAGCAGCAAACTACAGGGGGCCTATGGCTACACCTTC.